This TCR beta chain stems from a study of persistence of HIV-infected CD4 T cells. The libraries were made with immunoSEQ version 4 in survey mode. The data were produced by immunoSEQ multiplex PCR, yet TCRdb's version contains in-frame clones alone and is incomplete. The sample holds around 42,000 clones; 75% to 85% are singletons and the top ten take 13% to 15%. An overlapping HIV-1 Gag peptide pool stimulated these cells at 0.95 to 1 ug/peptide/mL. CD40L/CD69 double-negative CD45RO-high memory CD4+ T cells were collected. Donors had CD4+ T cell counts above 400 cells/uL and were CMV-seropositive. In regard to this clone: Antigen: not known.

The V gene's germline CDR1 is SEHNR and CDR2 FQNEAQ (reference sequence). The CDR3 totals 14 residues. Trimming shortened V by 1 base and J by 7 bases, and 14 bases separated the two germline ends. The rearrangement joins TRBV7-9 to TRBJ2-7, with a tentative D call TRBD1 (5 bases). Sequenced here: CD4+ T cells sorted from PBMCs after 18-hour stimulation, sampled from a patient who received antiretroviral therapy. This clonotype originated in an adult man with HIV who was CMV-seropositive. Here the CDR3 reads CASSLGGPIREQYF. In DNA form, the CDR3 reads TGTGCCAGCAGCTTAGGGGGCCCGATACGGGAGCAGTACTTC.